These 16 T cell receptor beta chains were sequenced from one sample in a study of post-analysis software for immune sequencing data. Unique molecular identifiers tagged the TCR beta cDNA libraries. MiXCR was run by TCRdb on the PCR reads, yielding one entry per CDR3 protein. The table records around 440,000 distinct CDR3 sequences, approximately 46% of them present only once. Their recognized antigens are unknown. The study's findings and limits: Included in a set of 5 or 6 TRBV segments more frequent in patients than controls were TRBV5-6, TRBV5-1 and TRBV20-1.

The sample taken for sequencing was blood. The source of these receptors is a girl aged 5 to 17 with multiple sclerosis.

This chain links TRBV20-1 with TRBJ1-1, with D maybe TRBD1 (6 bases). Germline CDR1 is DFQATT and CDR2 is SNEGSKA (reference sequence). V dropped 6 bases and J dropped 8 bases, with 19 bases sitting between them. This CDR3 is 13 amino acids long. Here the CDR3 DNA reads TGCAGTGCAAAAACTACCGGGACACTCGAAGCTTTCTTT. This codes for CSAKTTGTLEAFF.

The chain carries TRBV4-2 and TRBJ2-3, with 16 bases identical to TRBD2. The CDR3 loop spans 19 amino acids. CDR1 and CDR2 from the germline V gene are LGHNA and YNFKEQ. With V trimmed by 0 bases and J by 5 bases, 8 bases remained unmatched. The CDR3 loop is CASSQEGTSGRAFVDTQYF. CDR3 DNA sequence: TGTGCCAGCAGCCAAGAGGGGACTAGCGGGAGGGCCTTTGTAGATACGCAGTATTTT.

The chain has TRBV7-7 and TRBJ2-1; D is ambiguous. Germline-derived CDR1 and CDR2 are SSHAT and FNYEAQ (reference sequence). The CDR3 is 13 residues long. CDR3 sequence: CDSSPDSYNEQFF. CDR3 DNA sequence: TGTGATAGCAGCCCGGACTCCTACAATGAGCAGTTCTTC.

Only a few counts were recorded for this clonotype. V gene TRBV28 combines with J gene TRBJ2-3, with no clear D. From germline, CDR1 is MDHEN and CDR2 SYDVKM. The CDR3 is 14 amino acids. V gave up 2 bases and J gave up 6 bases, with 12 bases separating them. The CDR3 reads CASSLASRADTQYF. The CDR3 nucleotides are TGTGCCAGCAGTTTAGCCTCTAGGGCGGATACGCAGTATTTT.

This clonotype has more than one count but fewer than ten. The chain employs TRBV20-1 and TRBJ2-3; 16 nucleotides align to TRBD2. The CDR3 has 17 amino acids. The germline gives CDR1 DFQATT, CDR2 SNEGSKA (reference sequence). Trimming took 6 bases from V and 0 from J; bases not matched to a gene: 6. CDR3 protein: CSAAGLAGGTSTDTQYF. The CDR3 nucleotides read TGCAGTGCAGCGGGACTAGCGGGAGGGACTAGCACAGATACGCAGTATTTT.

This chain links TRBV7-2 with TRBJ2-7, with D unresolved. V lost 4 bases and J lost 0, with 10 bases in between. CDR1 SGHTA and CDR2 FQGNSA come from the germline V gene. The CDR3 is made up of 14 amino acids. The CDR3 region has the DNA TGTGCCAGCAGCTCTACCGGTCCCTCCTACGAGCAGTACTTC. Translated, it gives CASSSTGPSYEQYF.

This clonotype was seen more than once but under ten times. This chain uses TRBV20-1 with TRBJ2-7; 10 bases are a match to TRBD2. The CDR3 spans 14 residues. Germline loops: CDR1 DFQATT, CDR2 SNEGSKA (reference sequence). J lost 4 bases, V lost 8 bases, and 11 bases had no gene match. In DNA, the CDR3 is TGCAGTACGCCTTCTAGCGGGAGTGTGTACGAGCAGTACTTC. Protein sequence: CSTPSSGSVYEQYF.

This chain connects TRBV3-1 to TRBJ2-1, with TRBD2 matching over 9 bases. CDR3 length: 17 residues. Germline V gives CDR1 LGHDT, CDR2 YNNKEL (reference sequence). J lost 6 bases, V lost 0 bases, and 9 bases had no gene match. In DNA, the CDR3 is TGTGCCAGCAGCCAAGATGGGGCGGGACTAGCCTCCAATGAGCAGTTCTTC. Its translation: CASSQDGAGLASNEQFF.

CDR3 region: CASSLGDFQDNEKLFF. As DNA, the CDR3 is TGCGCCAGCAGCTTGGGTGACTTCCAGGATAATGAAAAACTGTTTTTT. The V gene is TRBV5-1, the J gene TRBJ1-4; D unclear. Germline V CDR1 and CDR2: SGHRS, YFSETQ. V was pared by 0 bases and J by 4 bases, with 13 bases between. The CDR3 consists of 16 residues.

V gene TRBV4-1 combines with J gene TRBJ2-3; TRBD2 might be the D (6 bases). CDR3 size: 17 residues. Germline V gene data show CDR1 as MGHRA and CDR2 as YSYEKL. V lost 0 bases and J 6 bases, leaving 19 bases between the germline ends. In nucleotides, the CDR3 is TGCGCCAGCAGCCAAGATCGGAGGGGAGTAATTAGTGATACGCAGTATTTT. This codes for CASSQDRRGVISDTQYF.

The chain links TRBV27 to TRBJ1-2; weak D call: TRBD1 (5 bases). CDR1 MNHEY and CDR2 SMNVEV come from the germline V gene (reference sequence). The CDR3 contains 15 residues. V was cut by 1 base and J by 2 bases, with 11 bases left in between. CDR3 sequence reads: CASSLFMGPNYGYTF. In DNA, the CDR3 is TGTGCCAGCAGTTTATTTATGGGACCCAACTATGGCTACACCTTC.

This clonotype was picked up many times. The chain is built from TRBV4-3 and TRBJ2-7; no clear D gene. V was pared by 0 bases and J by 6 bases, with 9 bases between. Germline V gives CDR1 LGHNA, CDR2 YSLEER. The CDR3 runs to 13 residues. CDR3 sequence reads: CASSQDLQSEQYF. Written as DNA, the CDR3 is TGCGCCAGCAGCCAAGATCTGCAATCCGAGCAGTACTTC.

The chain joins TRBV20-1 to TRBJ2-5, with 14 bases identical to TRBD2. The germline CDR1 and CDR2 sequences are DFQATT and SNEGSKA (reference sequence). The length of the CDR3 is 16 residues. V was clipped by 1 base and J by 5 bases; unmatched bases: 6. CDR3 in amino acids: CSARGGTSGRFETQYF. In nucleotides, the CDR3 is TGCAGTGCTAGAGGGGGGACTAGCGGGAGATTCGAGACCCAGTACTTC.

The chain joins TRBV20-1 to TRBJ1-6; TRBD1 agrees at 10 bases. Germline-derived CDR1 and CDR2 are DFQATT and SNEGSKA (reference sequence). CDR3 length equals 15 residues. V lost 6 bases, J lost 7 bases, and 9 bases stayed unmatched. This CDR3 is CSAAPRGQGNSPLHF. CDR3 DNA sequence: TGCAGTGCCGCGCCGCGGGGACAGGGGAATTCACCCCTCCACTTT.

The chain couples TRBV20-1 to TRBJ2-7, with 11 bases matching TRBD2. CDR3 length: 16 residues. V was pared by 0 bases and J by 3 bases, with 7 bases of the junction left unmatched. Germline CDR1 is DFQATT and CDR2 is SNEGSKA (reference sequence). The CDR3 reads CSARDSDLAGGYEQYF. In DNA, the CDR3 is TGCAGTGCTAGAGATTCTGATCTAGCGGGAGGCTACGAGCAGTACTTC.

Concerning this clonotype: At one of its ends the junction is not consistent with the germline gene, which may arise from a read error. The chain uses TRBV5-1 and TRBJ2-3, with 8 bases aligning to TRBD1. This CDR3 comprises 15 residues. Germline CDR1 is SGHRS and CDR2 is YFSETQ. The CDR3 DNA is TGCGCCAGCAGCGAGCTGACAGGGGACACAGATGCGCAGTATTTT. Translating gives CASSELTGDTDAQYF.